The sequence of this T cell receptor (beta chain) was determined in a study of blood T cell repertoires in COVID-19. Turning to the study itself: The samples span acute and convalescent COVID-19 from the United States, Italy and Spain.

The authors' processing: Researchers report that nucleated cell counts were estimated from reference gene primer amplification. The table came from immunoSEQ multiplex PCR; TCRdb's copy has only in-frame clones and leaves some out. V, J and clone size were drawn from that table, and D and trimming were deduced from the DNA. Of around 220,000 clones detected, 80% to 90% appear once; the ten largest clones hold over 9.5%. Germline CDR1 is MNHNY and CDR2 is SVGAGI (reference sequence). Trimming cost V 7 bases and J 0 bases; bases outside gene matches: 8. The CDR3 is made up of 15 amino acids. This TCR came from a woman over 75 with acute or convalescent COVID-19. The sequenced sample consisted of peripheral blood. The chain joins TRBV6-6 to TRBJ1-1; 7 bases map to TRBD1. The CDR3 sequence is CASNPTGLMNTEAFF. Written as DNA, the CDR3 is TGTGCCAGCAACCCGACAGGGCTCATGAACACTGAAGCTTTCTTT.